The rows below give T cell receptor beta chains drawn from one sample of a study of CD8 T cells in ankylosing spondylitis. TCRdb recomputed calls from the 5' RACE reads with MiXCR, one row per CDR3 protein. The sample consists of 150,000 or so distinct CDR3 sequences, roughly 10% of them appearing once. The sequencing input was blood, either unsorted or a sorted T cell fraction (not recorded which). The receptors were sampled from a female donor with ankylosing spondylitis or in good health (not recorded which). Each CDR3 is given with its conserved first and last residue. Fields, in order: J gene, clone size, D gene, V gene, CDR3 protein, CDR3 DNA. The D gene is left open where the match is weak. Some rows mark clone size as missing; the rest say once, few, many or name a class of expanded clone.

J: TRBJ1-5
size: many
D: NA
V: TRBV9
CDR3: CASSVSGGNQPQHF
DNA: TGTGCCAGCAGCGTTTCCGGGGGCAATCAGCCCCAGCATTTT

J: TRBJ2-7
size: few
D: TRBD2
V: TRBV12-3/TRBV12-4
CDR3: CASSSPSGRYYEQYF
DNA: TGTGCCAGCAGTTCCCCTAGCGGGAGGTACTACGAGCAGTACTTC

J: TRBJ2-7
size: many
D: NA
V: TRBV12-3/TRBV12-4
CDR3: CASRDGSWEQYF
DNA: TGTGCCAGCCGCGATGGGAGCTGGGAGCAGTACTTC

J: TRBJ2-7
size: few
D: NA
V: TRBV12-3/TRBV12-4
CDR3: CASSLDSAPVDEQYF
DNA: TGTGCCAGCAGTTTAGACTCCGCACCCGTGGACGAGCAGTACTTC

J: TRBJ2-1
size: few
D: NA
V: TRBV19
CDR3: CASSETSSAYNEQFF
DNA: TGTGCCAGTAGTGAAACGTCTTCCGCTTACAATGAGCAGTTCTTC

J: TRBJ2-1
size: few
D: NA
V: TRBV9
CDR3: CASSVDLGTYNEQFF
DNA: TGTGCCAGCAGCGTAGACCTGGGAACCTACAATGAGCAGTTCTTC

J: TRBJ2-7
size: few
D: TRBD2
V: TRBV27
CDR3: CASNQAGVGSYEQYF
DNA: TGTGCCAGCAACCAAGCGGGAGTGGGGTCCTACGAGCAGTACTTC

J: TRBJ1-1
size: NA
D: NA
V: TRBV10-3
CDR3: CAISESTGNTEAFF
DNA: TGTGCCATCAGTGAGTCGACGGGAAACACTGAAGCTTTCTTT

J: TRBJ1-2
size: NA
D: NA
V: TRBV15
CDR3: CATSQTGNYGYTF
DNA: TGTGCCACCAGCCAAACAGGGAACTATGGCTACACCTTC

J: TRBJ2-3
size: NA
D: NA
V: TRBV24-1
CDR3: CATSDLHHTDTQYF
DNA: TGTGCCACCAGTGATTTGCATCACACAGATACGCAGTATTTT

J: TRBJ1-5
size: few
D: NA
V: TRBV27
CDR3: CASSLQGGNQPQHF
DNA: TGTGCCAGCAGCCTACAGGGAGGCAATCAGCCCCAGCATTTT

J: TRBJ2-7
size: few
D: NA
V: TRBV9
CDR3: CASSVEGGKPYF
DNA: TGTGCCAGCAGCGTAGAGGGGGGCAAGCCGTACTTC

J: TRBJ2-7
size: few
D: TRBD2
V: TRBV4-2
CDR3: CASSQAASGSSYEQYF
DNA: TGTGCCAGCAGCCAAGCCGCTAGCGGGAGCTCCTACGAGCAGTACTTC

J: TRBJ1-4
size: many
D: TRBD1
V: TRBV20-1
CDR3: CSAQGAPGEKLFF
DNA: TGCAGTGCACAGGGGGCGCCCGGTGAAAAACTGTTTTTT

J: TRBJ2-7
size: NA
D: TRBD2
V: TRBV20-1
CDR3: CSARDPPGLAGGEQYF
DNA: TGCAGTGCTAGAGACCCACCGGGACTAGCGGGAGGGGAGCAGTACTTC

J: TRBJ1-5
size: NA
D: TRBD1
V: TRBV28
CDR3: CASSQTGVVKQPQHF
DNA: TGTGCCAGCAGTCAAACAGGGGTGGTGAAGCAGCCCCAGCATTTT

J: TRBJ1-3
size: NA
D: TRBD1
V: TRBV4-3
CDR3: CASSQEDRAGNTIYF
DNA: TGCGCCAGCAGCCAAGAGGACAGGGCTGGAAACACCATATATTTT

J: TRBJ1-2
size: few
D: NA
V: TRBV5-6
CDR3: CASSLFRGNYGYTF
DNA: TGTGCCAGCAGCTTGTTCAGGGGTAACTATGGCTACACCTTC

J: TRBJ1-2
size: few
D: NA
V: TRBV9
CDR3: CASSVADSANYGYTF
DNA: TGTGCCAGCAGCGTTGCTGACAGCGCTAACTATGGCTACACCTTC

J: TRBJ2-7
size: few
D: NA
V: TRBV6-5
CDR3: CASSYSHFSYEQYF
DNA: TGTGCCAGCAGTTACTCGCACTTCTCCTACGAGCAGTACTTC

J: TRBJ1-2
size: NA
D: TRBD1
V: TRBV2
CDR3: CAVQGAQGYTF
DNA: TGTGCCGTACAGGGGGCGCAAGGCTACACCTTC

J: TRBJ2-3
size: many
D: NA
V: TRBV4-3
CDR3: CASSLGPSTDTQYF
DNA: TGCGCCAGCAGCCTAGGACCTAGCACAGATACGCAGTATTTT

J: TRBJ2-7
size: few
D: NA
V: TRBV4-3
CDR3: CASSQGDWSSEQYF
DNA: TGCGCCAGCAGCCAAGGTGACTGGAGTTCGGAGCAGTACTTC

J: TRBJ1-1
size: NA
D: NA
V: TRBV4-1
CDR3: CASSLDSGNTEAFF
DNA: TGCGCCAGCAGCCTAGATAGTGGGAACACTGAAGCTTTCTTT

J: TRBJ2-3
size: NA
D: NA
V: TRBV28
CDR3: CASSPITTGMSDTQYF
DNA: TGTGCCAGCAGTCCCATCACGACAGGAATGTCAGATACGCAGTATTTT

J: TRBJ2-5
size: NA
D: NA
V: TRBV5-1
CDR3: CASSFSGTAGETQYF
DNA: TGCGCCAGCAGCTTTTCCGGGACCGCAGGAGAGACCCAGTACTTC

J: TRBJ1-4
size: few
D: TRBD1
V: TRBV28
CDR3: CASSSWDSLNEKLFF
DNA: TGTGCCAGCAGTTCTTGGGACAGCCTTAATGAAAAACTGTTTTTT

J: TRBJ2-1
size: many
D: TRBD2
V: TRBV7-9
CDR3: CASSFGGEPYNEQFF
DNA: TGTGCCAGCAGCTTCGGGGGGGAGCCCTACAATGAGCAGTTCTTC

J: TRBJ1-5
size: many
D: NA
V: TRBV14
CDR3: CASSQDSYQPQHF
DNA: TGTGCCAGCAGCCAAGATAGCTATCAGCCCCAGCATTTT

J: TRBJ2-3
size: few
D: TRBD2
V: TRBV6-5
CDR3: CASSYSRLAGGADTQYF
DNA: TGTGCCAGCAGTTATTCCCGACTAGCGGGAGGGGCAGATACGCAGTATTTT

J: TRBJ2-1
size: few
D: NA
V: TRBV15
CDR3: CATSITPRENEQFF
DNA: TGTGCCACCAGCATTACCCCAAGGGAAAATGAGCAGTTCTTC

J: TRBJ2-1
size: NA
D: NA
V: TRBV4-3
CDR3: CASSQDRSSANEQFF
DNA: TGCGCCAGCAGCCAAGATCGGTCTAGCGCTAATGAGCAGTTCTTC

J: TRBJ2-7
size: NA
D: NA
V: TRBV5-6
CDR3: CASSLSIGGEQYF
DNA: TGTGCCAGCAGCTTGTCAATAGGTGGTGAGCAGTACTTC

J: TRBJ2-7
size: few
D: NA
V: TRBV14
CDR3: CASSQDRGGGPYEQYF
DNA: TGTGCCAGCAGCCAAGATCGCGGGGGCGGCCCCTACGAGCAGTACTTC

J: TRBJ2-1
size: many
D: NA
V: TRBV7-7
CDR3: CASSDDTNEQFF
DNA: TGTGCCAGCAGCGACGACACAAATGAGCAGTTCTTC

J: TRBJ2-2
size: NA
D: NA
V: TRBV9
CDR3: CASSPPRSGELFF
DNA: TGTGCCAGCAGCCCCCCCAGGTCCGGGGAGCTGTTTTTT

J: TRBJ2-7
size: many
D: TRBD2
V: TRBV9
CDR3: CASSVAGESYEQYF
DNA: TGTGCCAGCAGTGTAGCGGGAGAGTCCTACGAGCAGTACTTC

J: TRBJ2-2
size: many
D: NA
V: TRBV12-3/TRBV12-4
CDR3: CAIDDPTGELFF
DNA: TGTGCCATCGACGATCCCACCGGGGAGCTGTTTTTT

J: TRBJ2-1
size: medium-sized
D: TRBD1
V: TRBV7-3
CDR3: CASSPTGTAEEQFF
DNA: TGTGCCAGCAGCCCCACCGGGACAGCCGAGGAGCAGTTCTTC

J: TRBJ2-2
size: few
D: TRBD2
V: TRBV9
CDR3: CASSVASGSYTGELFF
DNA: TGTGCCAGCAGCGTCGCTAGCGGGAGTTACACCGGGGAGCTGTTTTTT

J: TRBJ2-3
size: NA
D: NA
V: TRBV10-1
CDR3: CASSDQRSSTDTQYF
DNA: TGCGCCAGCAGTGATCAGCGGTCCTCCACAGATACGCAGTATTTT

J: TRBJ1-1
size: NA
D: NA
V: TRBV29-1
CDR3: CSVEEGNTEAFF
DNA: TGCAGCGTTGAAGAGGGGAACACTGAAGCTTTCTTT

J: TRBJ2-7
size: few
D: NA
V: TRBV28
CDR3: CASSPSDGNEQYF
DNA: TGTGCCAGCAGTCCCTCGGACGGTAACGAGCAGTACTTC

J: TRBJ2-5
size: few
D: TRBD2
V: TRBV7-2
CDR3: CASSFGGLAGFQETQYF
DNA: TGTGCCAGCAGCTTCGGAGGACTAGCGGGGTTCCAAGAGACCCAGTACTTC

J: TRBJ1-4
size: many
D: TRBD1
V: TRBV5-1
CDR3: CASSLVPTGTLDEKLFF
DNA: TGCGCCAGCAGCTTGGTCCCGACAGGGACCCTGGATGAAAAACTGTTTTTT

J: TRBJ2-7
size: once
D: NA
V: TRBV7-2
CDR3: CASSAEWGNEQYF
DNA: TGTGCCAGCAGCGCCGAGTGGGGGAACGAGCAGTACTTC

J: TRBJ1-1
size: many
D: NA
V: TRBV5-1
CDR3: CASSLARTAFTTEAFF
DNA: TGCGCCAGCAGCTTGGCCCGGACAGCTTTTACCACTGAAGCTTTCTTT